A single sample is the source of the 15 T cell receptor beta chains below, sequenced in a study of T cell responses to AZD1222 COVID-19 vaccine. TCRdb keeps only in-frame clones here, not all; method: immunoSEQ multiplex PCR. The sample contains around 65,000 clones, over 75% of which appear only once. Source: peripheral blood, taken 28 days after the second AZD1222 dose. These receptors were collected from an adult who received the AZD1222 COVID-19 vaccine.

The gene calls are TRBV5-1 and TRBJ2-3; the match to TRBD2 covers 11 bases. The CDR3 extends over 19 amino acids. The junction had 14 bases not matched to a gene; V was cut back by 4 bases and J by 1 base. Germline CDR1 is SGHRS and CDR2 is YFSETQ. DNA for the CDR3: TGCGCCAGCAGCCCCTCGGGTGAGAAACTAGCGGGAGGCACAGATACGCAGTATTTT. As protein: CASSPSGEKLAGGTDTQYF. The complete variable domain, with remaining parts taken from reference TRBV5-1 and TRBJ2-3, reads KAGVTQTPRYLIKTRGQQVTLSCSPISGHRSVSWYQQTPGQGLQFLFEYFSETQRNKGNFPGRFSGRQFSNSRSEMNVSTLELGDSALYLCASSPSGEKLAGGTDTQYFGPGTRLTVL.

This clone is a singleton in its sample. The rearrangement joins TRBV5-1 to TRBJ2-3; D is possibly TRBD2 (5 bases). The CDR3 has 16 amino acids. The V end lost 1 base, the J end lost 6 bases, and 18 bases lay between the germline ends. The V gene's germline CDR1 is SGHRS and CDR2 YFSETQ. The DNA of the CDR3 is TGCGCCAGCAGCTTGAGTGTGGCGGACTTTGGGGATACGCAGTATTTT. Protein: CASSLSVADFGDTQYF.

This clone was seen a few times. The V call is TRBV28, the J call TRBJ2-5; D possibly corresponds to TRBD2 (6 bases). This CDR3 spans 17 amino acids. Trimming took 3 bases from V and 5 from J, leaving 22 bases between them. Per the germline V gene, CDR1 is MDHEN and CDR2 is SYDVKM. DNA for the CDR3: TGTGCCAGCAGTTTGGCTAGCGACAACCGTGTTGGGGAGACCCAGTACTTC. Amino acid sequence: CASSLASDNRVGETQYF.

CDR3 sequence (DNA): TGCGCCAGCAGCCAGTGGCGTAATGAAAAACTGTTTTTT. Amino acids: CASSQWRNEKLFF. The rearrangement joins TRBV4-1 to TRBJ1-4; no firm D call. The CDR3 contains 13 residues. The V gene's germline CDR1 is MGHRA and CDR2 YSYEKL. Trimming removed 3 bases from V and 4 bases from J, with 6 bases in between.

The chain couples TRBV27 to TRBJ2-5; D uncertain. The CDR3 is 15 residues long. Trimming took off 8 bases at V and 5 bases at J, with 21 bases between the two ends. The germline gives CDR1 MNHEY, CDR2 SMNVEV (reference sequence). The CDR3 sequence: CASSVTGRHGETQYF. CDR3 sequence (DNA): TGTGCCAGCTCCGTGACGGGCAGGCATGGGGAGACCCAGTACTTC.

In its sample, this clone was seen once. This rearrangement joins TRBV6-2 or TRBV6-3 to TRBJ2-7, with 14 positions matching TRBD2. CDR1 is MNHEY and CDR2 is SVGEGT in the germline V gene. The V and J ends lost 7 bases and 9 bases, in that order; junction bases with no gene match: 8. The CDR3 covers 14 residues. The CDR3 coding sequence is TGTGCCAGCAACCCGGGACTAGCGGGAGTAAGGCAGTACTTC. This encodes CASNPGLAGVRQYF.

This chain links TRBV4-1 with TRBJ2-7, with TRBD2 matching 10 bases. The germline CDR1 and CDR2 sequences are MGHRA and YSYEKL. This CDR3 is built from 15 residues. The J segment lost 0 bases and the V segment lost 6 bases, leaving 5 bases of the junction unmatched. For the CDR3, the DNA is TGCGCCAGCAGTGGACTAGCGGATCGCTCCTACGAGCAGTACTTC. Protein product: CASSGLADRSYEQYF.

This sequence joins TRBV9 and TRBJ1-5; 10 positions match TRBD1. With V trimmed by 5 bases and J by 8 bases, 7 bases remained unmatched. The CDR3 sequence is 14 residues long. In germline, CDR1 is SGDLS, CDR2 YYNGEE. The CDR3 sequence: CASSRDRGLEPQHF. In DNA form, the CDR3 reads TGTGCCAGCAGTAGGGACAGGGGCCTTGAGCCCCAGCATTTT.

The chain is built from TRBV3-1 (or the pseudogene TRBV3-2) and TRBJ2-1; D not certain. This CDR3 is built from 12 residues. Trimming stripped 1 base from V and 9 bases from J, with 7 bases between. Germline V gene sequence: CDR1 LGHDT, CDR2 YNNKEL (reference sequence). CDR3 in DNA: TGTGCCAGCAGCCAAGTACGCGGTGAGCAGTTCTTC. Residues: CASSQVRGEQFF.

The chain uses TRBV28 and TRBJ2-3; perhaps D is TRBD1 or TRBD2 (5 bases each). The CDR3 totals 14 residues. The germline V gene has CDR1 MDHEN and CDR2 SYDVKM. V was clipped by 7 bases and J by 5 bases, with 16 bases between them. The CDR3 reads CASTGKGREDTQYF. The CDR3 coding sequence is TGTGCCAGCACGGGGAAGGGACGTGAAGATACGCAGTATTTT.

The gene calls are TRBV3-1 (or the pseudogene TRBV3-2) and TRBJ2-7; D ambiguous. This CDR3 is built from 13 residues. Trimming cost V 2 bases and J 7 bases, with 12 bases left between them. Germline CDR1 and CDR2: LGHDT and YNNKEL (reference sequence). The CDR3 reads CASSQIREMEQYF. The CDR3 bases are TGTGCCAGCAGCCAAATAAGGGAAATGGAGCAGTACTTC.

V usage is TRBV20-1 and J usage is TRBJ2-4, with a weak D call TRBD2 (5 bases). There are 14 residues in the CDR3. The V end was cut by 3 bases, the J end by 1 base, with 10 bases between. Germline V lookup: CDR1 DFQATT, CDR2 SNEGSKA (reference sequence). CDR3 bases: TGCAGTGCTAGTGGAGGTACGGCCAAAAACATTCAGTACTTC. Translation: CSASGGTAKNIQYF.

In this sample, this clone turned up once. The V call is TRBV2, the J call TRBJ1-2, with 8 bases that match TRBD1. The V gene's germline CDR1 is SNHLY and CDR2 FYNNEI. V dropped 5 bases and J dropped 1; count of bases not matched to a gene: 9. The CDR3 totals 16 residues. The CDR3 sequence: CASSRLDRGDNYGYTF. CDR3 sequence (DNA): TGTGCCAGCAGTCGACTCGACAGGGGTGATAACTATGGCTACACCTTC.

The rearrangement links TRBV19 to TRBJ2-7; possible D gene TRBD2, 6 bases. The V end was cut by 5 bases, the J end by 3 bases, with 14 bases between. This CDR3 has 14 amino acids. Germline V CDR1 and CDR2: LNHDA, SQIVND (reference sequence). The CDR3 DNA reads TGTGCCAGTAGTCGGAGGGGCGGAAACTACGAGCAGTACTTC. It is translated as CASSRRGGNYEQYF. Filled out from reference TRBV19 and TRBJ2-7, the complete variable domain reads DGGITQSPKYLFRKEGQNVTLSCEQNLNHDAMYWYRQDPGQGLRLIYYSQIVNDFQKGDIAEGYSVSREKKESFPLTVTSAQKNPTAFYLCASSRRGGNYEQYFGPGTRLTVT.

The chain has TRBV5-5 and TRBJ1-6, with TRBD1 identical over 7 bases. Per the germline V gene, CDR1 is SGHKS and CDR2 is YYEKEE (reference sequence). The CDR3 consists of 15 residues. The trim removed 2 bases at V and 6 bases at J, leaving 5 bases unmatched. CDR3 DNA sequence: TGTGCCAGCAGCTTAAACAGGGGCCCTAATTCACCCCTCCACTTT. It specifies CASSLNRGPNSPLHF. The complete variable domain, with remaining parts taken from reference TRBV5-5 and TRBJ1-6, reads DAGVTQSPTHLIKTRGQQVTLRCSPISGHKSVSWYQQVLGQGPQFIFQYYEKEERGRGNFPDRFSARQFPNYSSELNVNALLLGDSALYLCASSLNRGPNSPLHFGNGTRLTVT.